Each of the 22 T cell receptor beta chains below was sequenced from the same sample in a study of blood T cell repertoires in COVID-19. Assay used: immunoSEQ multiplex PCR; TCRdb lists only in-frame clones, some missing. The data hold about 100,000 clones, with about four fifths observed a single time. Specimen: peripheral blood. The source is a woman aged 60-70 years with acute or convalescent COVID-19.

The chain has TRBV30 and TRBJ1-5, with D hard to call. Looked up from germline, CDR1 is GTSNPN and CDR2 is SVGIG (reference sequence). V dropped 4 bases and J dropped 4 bases, with 11 bases sitting between them. This CDR3 comprises 13 residues. CDR3 sequence: CAWTGERNQPQHF. The CDR3 DNA sequence: TGTGCCTGGACCGGAGAGAGGAATCAGCCCCAGCATTTT. Supplemented by reference TRBV30 and TRBJ1-5, the full variable domain reads SQTIHQWPATLVQPVGSPLSLECTVEGTSNPNLYWYRQAAGRGLQLLFYSVGIGQISSEVPQNLSASRPQDRQFILSSKKLLLSDSGFYLCAWTGERNQPQHFGDGTRLSIL.

The gene calls are TRBV19 and TRBJ1-5; D is uncertain. Germline V CDR1 and CDR2: LNHDA, SQIVND (reference sequence). Deletions cut 7 bases from V and 4 bases from J, with 14 bases between. The CDR3 contains 14 residues. The CDR3 region is CASMKLNSNQPQHF. The CDR3 coding sequence is TGTGCCAGTATGAAGTTGAACAGTAATCAGCCCCAGCATTTT. Looking up the rest from reference TRBV19 and TRBJ1-5 gives the full variable domain: DGGITQSPKYLFRKEGQNVTLSCEQNLNHDAMYWYRQDPGQGLRLIYYSQIVNDFQKGDIAEGYSVSREKKESFPLTVTSAQKNPTAFYLCASMKLNSNQPQHFGDGTRLSIL.

V and J are TRBV29-1 and TRBJ1-1; D is uncertain. The ends were cut back, 6 bases at V and 10 bases at J, with 9 bases in the middle. The CDR3 totals 9 residues. The germline V gene has CDR1 SQVTM and CDR2 ANQGSEA. CDR3 loop: CSVREGAFF. The CDR3 DNA reads as TGCAGCGTGCGGGAAGGAGCTTTCTTT.

This rearrangement joins TRBV19 to TRBJ2-3; no definite D call. The CDR3 totals 16 residues. Per the germline V gene, CDR1 is LNHDA and CDR2 is SQIVND (reference sequence). Trimming pared 5 bases from V and 5 bases from J, leaving 20 bases between. CDR3 sequence (DNA): TGTGCCAGTAGTTCTCACACGGGTCGGGTTGGAGATACGCAGTATTTT. This encodes CASSSHTGRVGDTQYF.

This chain links TRBV11-3 with TRBJ1-3; D gene unclear. V was trimmed by 8 bases and J by 0 bases, leaving 14 bases between them. Per the germline V gene, CDR1 is SGHNT and CDR2 is YENEEA. This CDR3 spans 15 amino acids. The CDR3 loop is CASQTKVGSGNTIYF. The DNA of the CDR3 is TGTGCCAGCCAAACTAAAGTCGGCTCTGGAAACACCATATATTTT. The complete variable domain, with remaining parts taken from reference TRBV11-3 and TRBJ1-3, reads EAGVVQSPRYKIIEKKQPVAFWCNPISGHNTLYWYLQNLGQGPELLIRYENEEAVDDSQLPKDRFSAERLKGVDSTLKIQPAELGDSAVYLCASQTKVGSGNTIYFGEGSWLTVV.

The chain uses TRBV9 and TRBJ2-7; D is possibly TRBD1 (5 bases). The germline V gene encodes CDR1 SGDLS and CDR2 YYNGEE. Trimming removed 4 bases from V and 5 bases from J, with 19 bases in between. The CDR3 covers 15 residues. The CDR3 nucleotides read TGTGCCAGCAGCCTAGGGCCTCTTTGGGGCAACGAGCAGTACTTC. It specifies CASSLGPLWGNEQYF.

The V gene is TRBV11-3, the J gene TRBJ1-2; 7 bases line up with TRBD1. V dropped 5 bases and J dropped 4; count of bases not matched to a gene: 7. Germline CDR1 SGHNT, CDR2 YENEEA. The CDR3 length is 14 residues. CDR3 residues: CASSSSRGSYGYTF. The DNA of the CDR3 is TGTGCCAGCAGCAGCAGCAGGGGGAGCTATGGCTACACCTTC.

The chain recombines TRBV3-1 (or the pseudogene TRBV3-2) with TRBJ1-4, with D unresolved. The CDR3 sequence is 16 residues long. Germline CDR1 reads LGHDT; CDR2 reads YNNKEL (reference sequence). The ends were cut back, 0 bases at V and 3 bases at J, with 11 bases in the middle. Written as DNA, the CDR3 is TGTGCCAGCAGCCAAGATACGCAGGCCTCTAATGAAAAACTGTTTTTT. This gives the protein CASSQDTQASNEKLFF.

The chain employs TRBV5-1 and TRBJ1-2; 9 bases match TRBD1. Per germline, CDR1 SGHRS and CDR2 YFSETQ. This CDR3 is 14 amino acids long. The J segment lost 6 bases and the V segment lost 0 bases, leaving 3 bases of the junction unmatched. DNA of the CDR3: TGCGCCAGCAGCTTGGAGGGACAGGGTGATGGCTACACCTTC. This codes for CASSLEGQGDGYTF.

The V gene is TRBV11-3, the J gene TRBJ2-5, with D possibly TRBD1 on 7 matching bases. Germline-derived CDR1 and CDR2 are SGHNT and YENEEA. The CDR3 runs to 16 residues. V lost 1 base to trimming and J lost 5 bases, with 17 bases between them. CDR3 protein: CASSLAGQGGGETQYF. In nucleotides, the CDR3 is TGTGCCAGCAGCTTAGCCGGTCAGGGGGGCGGGGAGACCCAGTACTTC. Using reference TRBV11-3 and TRBJ2-5 for the parts outside the CDR3, the full variable domain is EAGVVQSPRYKIIEKKQPVAFWCNPISGHNTLYWYLQNLGQGPELLIRYENEEAVDDSQLPKDRFSAERLKGVDSTLKIQPAELGDSAVYLCASSLAGQGGGETQYFGPGTRLLVL.

The chain is built from TRBV19 and TRBJ2-1; D is possibly TRBD2 (6 bases). Trimming pared 6 bases from V and 4 bases from J, leaving 16 bases between. The CDR3 covers 15 residues. In germline, CDR1 is LNHDA, CDR2 SQIVND (reference sequence). CDR3 loop: CASRNPGGGYNEQFF. In DNA form, the CDR3 reads TGTGCCAGTAGAAACCCCGGGGGAGGTTACAATGAGCAGTTCTTC.

The chain carries TRBV11-3 and TRBJ1-3; 7 bases fit TRBD1. Looked up from germline, CDR1 is SGHNT and CDR2 is YENEEA. This CDR3 spans 15 amino acids. V trimming: 5 bases; J trimming: 4 bases; junction bases outside the gene matches: 8. CDR3 DNA sequence: TGTGCCAGCAGCCCAAGGACAGGCGGCGGAAACACCATATATTTT. It codes for CASSPRTGGGNTIYF.

The chain joins TRBV28 to TRBJ1-5; 8 bases align to TRBD1. CDR1 is MDHEN and CDR2 is SYDVKM in the germline V gene. The CDR3 is made up of 15 amino acids. The ends lost 5 bases at V and 4 bases at J; junction bases unmatched: 7. This CDR3 reads CASSARGLGNQPQHF. CDR3 coding DNA: TGTGCCAGCAGTGCCAGGGGGCTCGGGAATCAGCCCCAGCATTTT.

The chain uses TRBV28 and TRBJ2-2, with 12 bases aligning to TRBD2. CDR1 and CDR2 (germline): MDHEN, SYDVKM. J was trimmed by 5 bases and V by 6 bases; bases with no gene match: 16. The length of the CDR3 is 19 residues. CDR3 bases: TGTGCCAGCAGCCTCGGGGTACTAGCGGGGGGTAAGGTGACCGGGGAGCTGTTTTTT. Protein product: CASSLGVLAGGKVTGELFF. The variable domain in full, with the rest retrieved from reference TRBV28 and TRBJ2-2, is DVKVTQSSRYLVKRTGEKVFLECVQDMDHENMFWYRQDPGLGLRLIYFSYDVKMKEKGDIPEGYSVSREKKERFSLILESASTNQTSMYLCASSLGVLAGGKVTGELFFGEGSRLTVL.

This clone has just a few counts. The chain joins TRBV10-1 to TRBJ2-7; 10 bases are a match to TRBD2. The CDR3 runs to 15 residues. CDR1 and CDR2 (germline): WNHNN, SYGVQD (reference sequence). J lost 0 bases, V lost 9 bases, and 8 bases had no gene match. In nucleotides, the CDR3 is TGCGCCAGATCCTTTAGCGGGGGGAACTCCTACGAGCAGTACTTC. This gives the protein CARSFSGGNSYEQYF.

V is TRBV2 and J is TRBJ1-2, with 12 bases identical to TRBD1. CDR3 length equals 14 residues. V dropped 5 bases and J dropped 8; count of bases not matched to a gene: 6. The germline V gene has CDR1 SNHLY and CDR2 FYNNEI. The CDR3 region has the DNA TGTGCCAGCAGTTCGGGACAGGGGGCGCAAGGCTACACCTTC. Its translation is CASSSGQGAQGYTF.

The chain is built from TRBV3-1 (or the pseudogene TRBV3-2) and TRBJ1-1; 9 bases map to TRBD1. This CDR3 spans 15 amino acids. The germline CDR1 and CDR2 sequences are LGHDT and YNNKEL (reference sequence). Unmatched junction bases numbered 5, after V lost 6 bases and J lost 0 bases. Written as DNA, the CDR3 is TGTGCCAGCAGAACAGGGGGCGGCGTGAACACTGAAGCTTTCTTT. As protein: CASRTGGGVNTEAFF.

The chain combines TRBV2 with TRBJ2-6; 7 positions agree with TRBD1. In germline, CDR1 is SNHLY, CDR2 FYNNEI. J lost 0 bases, V lost 6 bases, and 5 bases had no gene match. This CDR3 region has 16 residues. CDR3 in amino acids: CASRETGVSGANVLTF. The CDR3 DNA follows: TGTGCCAGCAGGGAAACAGGGGTCTCTGGGGCCAACGTCCTGACTTTC.

The rearrangement uses TRBV7-9 and TRBJ1-6; 7 nucleotides agree with TRBD1. The CDR3 runs to 17 residues. V lost 5 bases to trimming and J lost 7 bases; unmatched junction nucleotides: 14. Germline CDR1 and CDR2: SEHNR and FQNEAQ (reference sequence). The CDR3 loop reads CASSPSLPGQWNSPLHF. CDR3 DNA: TGTGCCAGCAGCCCCTCCCTACCGGGACAGTGGAATTCACCCCTCCACTTT.

The J gene is TRBJ2-3, the V gene TRBV5-4; TRBD1 agrees at 9 bases. CDR3 size: 15 residues. With 5 bases clipped from V and 2 bases from J, the junction kept 6 bases outside the gene matches. Germline V gives CDR1 SGHNT, CDR2 YYREEE (reference sequence). The DNA of the CDR3 is TGTGCCAGCAGTCTAGGACAGGGGTACACAGATACGCAGTATTTT. As protein: CASSLGQGYTDTQYF.

The V gene is TRBV28, the J gene TRBJ1-4; 8 bases are a match to TRBD1. The CDR3 contains 14 residues. V shed 7 bases, J shed 3 bases, and the junction held 4 bases outside the gene matches. Germline CDR1 reads MDHEN; CDR2 reads SYDVKM. CDR3 amino acids: CASKGDRPNEKLFF. DNA of the CDR3: TGTGCCAGCAAGGGGGACAGGCCTAATGAAAAACTGTTTTTT.

This rearrangement joins TRBV7-2 to TRBJ1-6; D perhaps matches TRBD1 (6 bases). The V and J ends lost 3 bases and 0 bases respectively, with 9 bases between them. The CDR3 is made up of 16 amino acids. Looked up from germline, CDR1 is SGHTA and CDR2 is FQGNSA. The CDR3 region has the DNA TGTGCCAGCAGCTTTAAGGACAGCTCCTATAATTCACCCCTCCACTTT. This codes for CASSFKDSSYNSPLHF.